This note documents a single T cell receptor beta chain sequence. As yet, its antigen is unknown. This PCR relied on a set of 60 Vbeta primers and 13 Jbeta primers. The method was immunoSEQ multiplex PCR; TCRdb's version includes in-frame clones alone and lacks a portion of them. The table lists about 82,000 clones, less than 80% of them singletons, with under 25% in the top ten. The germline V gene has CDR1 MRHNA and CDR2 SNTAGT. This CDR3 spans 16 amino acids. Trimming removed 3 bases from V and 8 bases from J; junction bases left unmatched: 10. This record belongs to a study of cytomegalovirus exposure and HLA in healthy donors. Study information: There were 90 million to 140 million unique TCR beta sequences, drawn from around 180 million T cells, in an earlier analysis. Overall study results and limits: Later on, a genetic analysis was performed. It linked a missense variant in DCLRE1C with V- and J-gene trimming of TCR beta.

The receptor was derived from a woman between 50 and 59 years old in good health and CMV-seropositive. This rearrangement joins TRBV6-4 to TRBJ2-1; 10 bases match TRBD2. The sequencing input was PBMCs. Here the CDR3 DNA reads TGTGCCAGCAGTGAGAGCGGGGGGGCCTACCTCCATGAGCAGTTCTTC. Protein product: CASSESGGAYLHEQFF.